These T cell receptor beta chains were read from a single sample in a study of blood T cell repertoires in COVID-19. Sequencing was performed with immunoSEQ multiplex PCR; in TCRdb, only in-frame clones are kept and a portion is missing. The sample holds around 140,000 clones, 60% to 80% seen once. What was sequenced was peripheral blood. Receptors were obtained from a woman aged 50 to 60 with active or convalescent COVID-19. CDR3s include the opening cysteine and the closing phenylalanine or tryptophan.

CDR3 length,V gene,J gene,CDR3 protein
11,TRBV29-1,TRBJ2-7,CSVAGSYEQYF
17,TRBV7-9,TRBJ1-2,CASSPGVGTDFNYGYTF
14,TRBV5-4,TRBJ2-5,CASRGDSNQETQYF
14,TRBV15,TRBJ2-1,CATSFGRSGNEQFF
17,TRBV3-1/TRBV3-2,TRBJ2-7,CASSQVCAGLASYEQYF
14,TRBV16,TRBJ1-6,CASSLNRQNSPLHF
11,TRBV5-8,TRBJ1-5,CASSLNQPQHF
14,TRBV19,TRBJ2-1,CASSWGQGASEQFF
17,TRBV7-6,TRBJ2-7,CASSVSPMTSSPGEQYF
15,TRBV19,TRBJ1-2,CASNLGGQRYYGYTF
16,TRBV6-6,TRBJ1-1,CASSSGQGRGDTEAFF
17,TRBV19,TRBJ2-2,CASSIRFGGANTGELFF
20,TRBV18,TRBJ2-6,CASSPPQGAFVLSGANVLTF
15,TRBV6-6,TRBJ1-5,CASSTTGVSNQPQHF
15,TRBV15,TRBJ2-5,CATSRGRGGGQTQYF
15,TRBV7-3,TRBJ1-6,CASSTREGQGSPLHF
16,TRBV19,TRBJ1-4,CASSMHPGGTNEKLFF
15,TRBV7-8,TRBJ2-7,CASSLRPSSSYEQYF
14,TRBV6-5,TRBJ1-2,CASGSLGQNYGYTF
15,TRBV6-5,TRBJ2-7,CASSSPGQGNYEQYF
15,TRBV9,TRBJ1-3,CASSVSGASGNTIYF
13,TRBV11-2,TRBJ2-1,CASSLDRDNEQFF
15,TRBV7-9,TRBJ1-1,CASSYVTGEGTEAFF
15,TRBV19,TRBJ2-6,CASSNRGSGANVLTF
17,TRBV7-9,TRBJ2-3,CASSRGLAGGPVDTQYF
15,TRBV9,TRBJ2-5,CASSVRTGHQETQYF
15,TRBV5-1,TRBJ2-1,CASSLGEGAYNEQFF
13,TRBV28,TRBJ2-3,CASQGSWTDTQYF
14,TRBV6-5,TRBJ2-5,CASARRTGEETQYF
15,TRBV18,TRBJ2-3,CASSPPGEDTDTQYF
15,TRBV11-2,TRBJ2-3,CASSLGGQDTDTQYF
14,TRBV29-1,TRBJ2-5,CSVGTSGGQETQYF
12,TRBV3-1/TRBV3-2,TRBJ1-2,CASSRGLYGYTF
12,TRBV24-1,TRBJ2-2,CATSDRGGELFF
16,TRBV5-8,TRBJ2-1,CASSSPYLVGSRSKFF
11,TRBV6-1,TRBJ2-1,CASVRAGEQFF
15,TRBV2,TRBJ2-1,CASSDPSGKVYEQFF
15,TRBV9,TRBJ1-4,CASSPRDRGNEKLFF
16,TRBV6-2/TRBV6-3,TRBJ2-7,CASSPKASGAPYEQYF
13,TRBV7-9,TRBJ1-1,CASSDPWGVEAFF
16,TRBV4-3,TRBJ2-2,CASSQGSGVNTGELFF
13,TRBV2,TRBJ1-5,CASRTENNQPQHF
15,TRBV4-2,TRBJ2-5,CASSQDPTGQETQYF
13,TRBV5-1,TRBJ1-2,CASSLGPTYGYTF
17,TRBV24-1,TRBJ1-5,CATLMDRKRSGNQPQHF
16,TRBV18,TRBJ2-5,CASSPPGVTAQETQYF
12,TRBV28,TRBJ2-2,CASSLETGELFF
13,TRBV19,TRBJ1-5,CASSPGGHQPQHF
16,TRBV12-5,TRBJ2-7,CASGLLLGHVLYEQYF
14,TRBV6-6,TRBJ1-6,CASSYGQGNSPLHF
14,TRBV9,TRBJ1-2,CASTQVDREGGYTF
17,TRBV7-2,TRBJ2-2,CASSLVLGQGARGELFF
18,TRBV18,TRBJ2-2,CASSPPGQGGSSGGELFF
14,TRBV11-2,TRBJ1-1,CASSPGTGNTEAFF
14,TRBV5-4,TRBJ1-2,CASSPPRQGGGYTF
13,TRBV2,TRBJ2-3,CATRTSGGDTQYF